This T cell receptor (beta chain) emerged from a study of cytomegalovirus exposure and HLA in healthy donors. In the PCR, 60 Vbeta and 13 Jbeta primers were used. Assay used: immunoSEQ multiplex PCR; TCRdb lists only in-frame clones, some missing. This table holds some 150,000 clones, around 80% found once. Trimming left V 3 bases short and J 5 bases short, with 14 bases between. Germline V lookup: CDR1 SGHNT, CDR2 YYREEE (reference sequence). This CDR3 comprises 14 residues. This TCR was recovered from a middle-aged man in good health and CMV-seropositive. Sequenced: PBMCs. The rearrangement links TRBV5-4 to TRBJ1-1; tentative D call: TRBD1 (5 bases). This CDR3 reads CASSSDLGVTEAFF. The DNA for the CDR3 is TGTGCCAGCAGCTCGGATTTAGGGGTTACTGAAGCTTTCTTT.